The 18 T cell receptor beta chains given below trace back to one sample, sequenced in a study of T-cell reconstitution after alpha-beta-depleted transplantation in children. The library targeted TCRbeta and was prepared with unique molecular identifiers. MiXCR, run by TCRdb on the PCR reads, gives a single entry per CDR3 protein. The sample comprises 250,000 to 300,000 distinct CDR3 sequences, 9.9% of which are singletons, and 9.5% to 13% rests with the top ten. This specimen was PBMCs from the stem cell graft donor, taken from the stem cell graft. The receptors stem from a human donor who donated a stem cell graft to a child with SCID.

Only a few counts were recorded for this clonotype. The chain is built from TRBV9 and TRBJ2-3; D remains ambiguous. V lost 3 bases and J lost 7, with 9 bases in between. The germline V gene has CDR1 SGDLS and CDR2 YYNGEE. This CDR3 spans 12 amino acids. CDR3 bases: TGTGCCAGCAGCGAGACCGGTTATACGCAGTATTTT. It codes for CASSETGYTQYF.

This clonotype was seen more than once but under ten times. This chain links TRBV12-3 or TRBV12-4 with TRBJ1-4, with a possible D match to TRBD1 (5 bases). The CDR3 totals 14 residues. The V end lost 3 bases, the J end lost 7 bases, and 12 bases lay between the germline ends. The CDR3 is CASSLSVGGEKLFF. CDR3 nucleotides: TGTGCCAGCAGTTTGAGCGTTGGGGGTGAAAAACTGTTTTTT.

This clonotype turned up a few times. J is TRBJ2-5 and V is TRBV10-2; 7 nucleotides line up with TRBD2. V lost 3 bases and J lost 0; bases outside the gene matches: 4. The V gene's germline CDR1 is WSHSY and CDR2 SAAADI. This CDR3 spans 15 amino acids. The CDR3 spells CASSDSGENQETQYF. The CDR3 bases are TGCGCCAGCAGTGACAGCGGGGAAAACCAAGAGACCCAGTACTTC.

This clonotype was seen a handful of times. The chain uses TRBV12-3 or TRBV12-4 and TRBJ2-7, with D hard to call. V was clipped by 2 bases and J by 2 bases, with 7 bases between them. CDR3 length equals 13 residues. In DNA form, the CDR3 reads TGTGCCAGCAGTTTATCGGATGCCTACGAGCAGTACTTC. Amino acids: CASSLSDAYEQYF.

The chain links TRBV6-1 to TRBJ2-1; tentatively, D is TRBD1 (5 bases). The CDR3 is 15 amino acids. The ends were cut back, 6 bases at V and 5 bases at J, with 17 bases in the middle. Looked up from germline, CDR1 is MNHNS and CDR2 is SASEGT. CDR3 sequence reads: CASRIDRKRDNEQFF. The CDR3 bases are TGTGCCAGCAGAATAGACAGAAAGAGAGACAATGAGCAGTTCTTC.

This clonotype has a handful of counts. This chain joins TRBV6-1 and TRBJ2-1; 10 bases are shared with TRBD1. Germline loops: CDR1 MNHNS, CDR2 SASEGT. The CDR3 is 13 residues long. The V segment lost 6 bases and the J segment 9 bases; nucleotides outside the gene matches: 5. This CDR3 reads CASRGQGFGEQFF. CDR3 nucleotides: TGTGCCAGCAGGGGACAGGGGTTTGGTGAGCAGTTCTTC.

In its sample, this clonotype was seen many times. The CDR3 is CATSGSRNTEAFF. DNA of the CDR3: TGTGCCACCAGCGGATCGAGGAACACTGAAGCTTTCTTT. This chain links TRBV15 with TRBJ1-1; D is undetermined. Germline CDR1 is LNHNV and CDR2 is YYDKDF (reference sequence). Trimming removed 5 bases at V and 1 base at J, with 8 bases between. CDR3 length: 13 amino acids.

This clonotype was found many times. The gene calls are TRBV12-3 or TRBV12-4 and TRBJ1-6; no definite D call. V dropped 8 bases and J dropped 9 bases, with 14 bases sitting between them. CDR3 length equals 13 residues. The CDR3 here is CASASLMVSPLHF. The CDR3 DNA reads as TGTGCCAGCGCATCATTAATGGTTTCACCCCTCCACTTT.

There are a few counts of this clonotype. The rearrangement joins TRBV7-9 to TRBJ2-2, with D uncertain. The germline V gene encodes CDR1 SEHNR and CDR2 FQNEAQ (reference sequence). The CDR3 runs to 13 residues. V was shortened by 5 bases and J by 7 bases, with 11 bases between the two germline ends. CDR3 loop: CASSATPYGELFF. The CDR3, as DNA: TGTGCCAGCAGCGCCACCCCATACGGGGAGCTGTTTTTT.

This clonotype was seen a few times. The gene calls are TRBV2 and TRBJ1-2; D unresolved. The CDR3 extends over 12 amino acids. Germline V gene sequence: CDR1 SNHLY, CDR2 FYNNEI. The V end lost 9 bases, the J end lost 5 bases, and 13 bases lay between the germline ends. CDR3 sequence (DNA): TGTGCCAGGGGATCGGGTCATTATGGCTACACCTTC. It encodes CARGSGHYGYTF.

This sequence joins TRBV18 and TRBJ2-7; TRBD2 might be the D (7 bases). Trimming removed 3 bases at V and 6 bases at J, with 18 bases between. The CDR3 sequence is 15 residues long. CDR1 is KGHSH and CDR2 is LQKENI in the germline V gene. CDR3 nucleotide sequence: TGTGCCAGCTCACCCATTGGCACGGGGGGCATCGAGCAGTACTTC. Translation: CASSPIGTGGIEQYF.

This clonotype was detected ten times or more. Here the CDR3 reads CASSPGTGVVGNTIYF. The CDR3, as DNA: TGTGCCAGCAGTCCCGGGACAGGGGTAGTTGGAAACACCATATATTTT. The chain carries TRBV12-3 or TRBV12-4 and TRBJ1-3; 10 bases agree with TRBD1. The CDR3 consists of 16 residues. The junction had 7 bases not matched to a gene; V was cut back by 5 bases and J by 3 bases.

There are many counts of this clonotype. The J gene is TRBJ1-6, the V gene TRBV27; 7 bases are shared with TRBD1. CDR1 and CDR2 (germline): MNHEY, SMNVEV (reference sequence). The junction had 9 bases not matched to a gene; V was cut back by 10 bases and J by 0 bases. CDR3 size: 16 residues. CDR3 DNA: TGTGCCACCAGAGGACAGGCGAGCTCCTATAATTCACCCCTCCACTTT. This gives the protein CATRGQASSYNSPLHF.

A few counts support this clonotype. J is TRBJ2-1 and V is TRBV7-2; 7 bases match TRBD2. The length of the CDR3 is 15 residues. V was clipped by 4 bases and J by 4 bases; unmatched bases: 7. Germline lookup yields CDR1 SGHTA and CDR2 FQGNSA. CDR3 sequence: CASSSGTTSYNEQFF. In DNA, the CDR3 is TGTGCCAGCAGCTCAGGGACTACTTCATACAATGAGCAGTTCTTC.

The rearrangement uses TRBV7-7 and TRBJ2-5, with D perhaps given as TRBD1 or TRBD2 (7 bases each). V was clipped by 5 bases and J by 1 base, with 14 bases between them. Germline V gives CDR1 SSHAT, CDR2 FNYEAQ (reference sequence). This CDR3 is 15 amino acids long. CDR3 nucleotides: TGTGCCAGCAGCCAGGGGGGAGGGTTCCAAGAGACCCAGTACTTC. This sequence encodes CASSQGGGFQETQYF.

This clonotype was observed many times. V is TRBV27 and J is TRBJ2-1, with D perhaps TRBD2 (7 bases). Germline V lookup: CDR1 MNHEY, CDR2 SMNVEV (reference sequence). The CDR3 is made up of 13 amino acids. V was trimmed by 2 bases and J by 8 bases, leaving 10 bases between them. The CDR3 DNA follows: TGTGCCAGCAGTTTAGTAGGGGGGGATGAGCAGTTCTTC. Protein: CASSLVGGDEQFF.

The gene calls are TRBV5-1 and TRBJ2-3; D gene ambiguous. The CDR3 has 13 residues. V was pared by 4 bases and J by 0 bases, with 6 bases between. The germline V gene encodes CDR1 SGHRS and CDR2 YFSETQ. CDR3 bases: TGCGCCAGCAGCCACCTGAGCACAGATACGCAGTATTTT. Translation: CASSHLSTDTQYF. The full variable domain, its missing parts supplied by reference TRBV5-1 and TRBJ2-3, is KAGVTQTPRYLIKTRGQQVTLSCSPISGHRSVSWYQQTPGQGLQFLFEYFSETQRNKGNFPGRFSGRQFSNSRSEMNVSTLELGDSALYLCASSHLSTDTQYFGPGTRLTVL.

The rearrangement uses TRBV6-1 and TRBJ2-3; a weak D match, TRBD2 (5 bases). Between the trimmed V and J ends, which lost 6 bases and 0 bases, there was a span of 19 bases. The CDR3 is 17 residues long. CDR1 MNHNS and CDR2 SASEGT come from the germline V gene. The chain's CDR3 is CASRLRGRDQSTDTQYF. Written as DNA, the CDR3 is TGTGCCAGCAGGCTCCGGGGAAGAGACCAAAGCACAGATACGCAGTATTTT.